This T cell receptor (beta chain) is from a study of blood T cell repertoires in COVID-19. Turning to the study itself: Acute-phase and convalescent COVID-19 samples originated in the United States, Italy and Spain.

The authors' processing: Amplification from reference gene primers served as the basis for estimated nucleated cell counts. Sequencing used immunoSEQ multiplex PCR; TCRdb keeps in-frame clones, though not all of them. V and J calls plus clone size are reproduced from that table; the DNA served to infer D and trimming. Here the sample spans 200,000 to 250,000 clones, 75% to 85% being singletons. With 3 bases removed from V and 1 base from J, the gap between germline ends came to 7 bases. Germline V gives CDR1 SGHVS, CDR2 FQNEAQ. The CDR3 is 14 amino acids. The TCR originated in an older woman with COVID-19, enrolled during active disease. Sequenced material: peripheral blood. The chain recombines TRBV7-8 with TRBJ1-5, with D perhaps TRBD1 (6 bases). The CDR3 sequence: CASSLTGSNQPQHF. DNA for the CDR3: TGTGCCAGCAGCTTGACAGGAAGCAATCAGCCCCAGCATTTT.